A single T cell receptor (beta chain) is shown here with its context. The antigen remains undetermined. These data are taken from a study of cytomegalovirus exposure and HLA in healthy donors. On the study more broadly: Among the roughly 400 genotyped donors, 65% to 85% were placed in the Caucasian-associated ancestry cluster. Study-wide results and limits: The authors later found HLA-associated TCR beta chains more clonally expanded than equally common others. TCR sequences were mostly rare, though some public TCRs occurred in many donors. Prediction of most subjects' HLA-A and HLA-B alleles by TCR beta sequences was reportedly accurate.

The V gene's germline CDR1 is SGHTA and CDR2 FQGTGA. The V segment lost 2 bases and the J segment 4 bases; nucleotides outside the gene matches: 8. This CDR3 spans 15 amino acids. 60 Vbeta and 13 Jbeta primers were used in PCR. Clones were sequenced by immunoSEQ multiplex PCR, and TCRdb holds only the in-frame ones, with some missing. Seen here are approximately 120,000 clones, under 85% observed once, and the top ten hold 10% to 15%. Sequencing was done on a sample of PBMCs. The chain combines TRBV7-3 with TRBJ2-7; TRBD1 matches 7 bases. This clonotype was obtained from a woman aged 40 to 50 in good health and CMV-seropositive. The CDR3 sequence is CASSLGPGQLYEQYF. In DNA, the CDR3 is TGTGCCAGCAGCTTAGGACCGGGACAGCTGTACGAGCAGTACTTC.